The sequence of this T cell receptor (beta chain) was determined in a study of T cells after yellow fever vaccination. The TCR cDNA carried a universal primer site and UMIs from 5'RACE template switching. In TCRdb, the 5' RACE reads were re-called with MiXCR into one record per CDR3 protein. The sample shows 300,000 or so distinct CDR3 sequences, 6.8% of them seen only once. With respect to this clonotype: The antigen is not known.

Study outcomes and limitations: Clones that expanded after primary vaccination mostly reappeared after the booster (around 96% CD4, 88% CD8).

CDR3 length: 14 amino acids. Germline V gene sequence: CDR1 DFQATT, CDR2 SNEGSKA (reference sequence). J was trimmed by 6 bases and V by 3 bases; bases with no gene match: 6. Sequences were derived from PBMCs, sampled more than 40 days after the first yellow fever vaccination. The rearrangement joins TRBV20-1 to TRBJ2-2; TRBD1 aligns across 8 bases. The clonotype comes from a man younger than 30 who received the YFV17D yellow fever vaccine. The CDR3 sequence: CSARGGQGAGELFF. Written as DNA, the CDR3 is TGCAGTGCTAGGGGCGGACAGGGCGCCGGGGAGCTGTTTTTT.